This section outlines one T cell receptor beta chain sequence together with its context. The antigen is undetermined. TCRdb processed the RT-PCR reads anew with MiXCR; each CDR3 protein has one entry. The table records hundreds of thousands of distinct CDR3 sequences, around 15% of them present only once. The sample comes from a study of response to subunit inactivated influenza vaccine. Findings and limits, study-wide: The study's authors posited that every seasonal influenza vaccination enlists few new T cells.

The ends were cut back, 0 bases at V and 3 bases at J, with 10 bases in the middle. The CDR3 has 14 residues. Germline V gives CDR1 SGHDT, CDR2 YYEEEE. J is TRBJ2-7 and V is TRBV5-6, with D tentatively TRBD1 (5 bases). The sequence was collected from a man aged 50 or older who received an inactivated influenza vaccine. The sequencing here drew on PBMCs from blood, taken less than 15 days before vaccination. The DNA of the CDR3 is TGTGCCAGCAGCTTGGAGGACAACAACTACGAGCAGTACTTC. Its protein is CASSLEDNNYEQYF. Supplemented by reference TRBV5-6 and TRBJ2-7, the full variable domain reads DAGVTQSPTHLIKTRGQQVTLRCSPKSGHDTVSWYQQALGQGPQFIFQYYEEEERQRGNFPDRFSGHQFPNYSSELNVNALLLGDSALYLCASSLEDNNYEQYFGPGTRLTVT.